What follows is one T cell receptor (beta chain) and its context. Its specificity is not known. The data derive from a study of cytomegalovirus exposure and HLA in healthy donors. Background on the study: In an early release, HLA-typed donors contributed tens of millions of unique TCR sequences.

Donors had nominal health at sampling but likely had unrecorded immune exposures. 60 Vbeta and 13 Jbeta primers were used in PCR. Using immunoSEQ multiplex PCR, the repertoire was profiled, and TCRdb retains in-frame clones only, with some absent. The sample lists roughly 86,000 clones; around four fifths were seen once. Study-wide findings and caveats: Because they were indistinguishable, some V segments, including TRBV6-2 and TRBV6-3, were excluded. The classifier, whose performance was assessed in both the original and validation cohorts, reportedly diagnosed cytomegalovirus status with high specificity and sensitivity.

Looked up from germline, CDR1 is SGDLS and CDR2 is YYNGEE. The ends lost 3 bases at V and 8 bases at J; junction bases unmatched: 8. This CDR3 has 16 residues. The specimen sequenced was PBMCs. The clonotype was recovered from a man between 45 and 60 years old in good health and CMV-seropositive. V and J are TRBV9 and TRBJ2-1, with 13 nucleotides matching TRBD2. The CDR3 DNA sequence: TGTGCCAGCAGCGCAGGGACTAGCGGGGAGTGGTATGAGCAGTTCTTC. It translates to CASSAGTSGEWYEQFF. Drawing the rest from reference TRBV9 and TRBJ2-1, the complete variable domain is DSGVTQTPKHLITATGQRVTLRCSPRSGDLSVYWYQQSLDQGLQFLIQYYNGEERAKGNILERFSAQQFPDLHSELNLSSLELGDSALYFCASSAGTSGEWYEQFFGPGTRLTVL.